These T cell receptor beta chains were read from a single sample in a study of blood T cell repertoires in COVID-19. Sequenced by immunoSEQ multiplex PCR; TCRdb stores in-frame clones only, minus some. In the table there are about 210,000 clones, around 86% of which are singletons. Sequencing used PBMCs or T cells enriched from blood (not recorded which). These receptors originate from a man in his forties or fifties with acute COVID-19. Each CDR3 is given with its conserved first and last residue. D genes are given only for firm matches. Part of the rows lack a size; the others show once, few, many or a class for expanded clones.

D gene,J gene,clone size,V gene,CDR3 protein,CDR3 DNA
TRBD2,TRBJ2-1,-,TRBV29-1,CSVYSGAGELNEQFF,TGCAGCGTTTATAGCGGGGCAGGGGAGTTGAATGAGCAGTTCTTC
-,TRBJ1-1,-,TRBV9,CASSVGGFSGTEAFF,TGTGCCAGCAGCGTAGGGGGATTTTCCGGGACAGAAGCTTTCTTT
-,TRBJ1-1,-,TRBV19,CASSIVGGSDTEAFF,TGTGCCAGTAGTATAGTCGGAGGGTCCGACACTGAAGCTTTCTTT
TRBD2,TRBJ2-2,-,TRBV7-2,CASSLEVAGLAYTGELFF,TGTGCCAGCAGCTTAGAAGTGGCGGGACTAGCGTACACCGGGGAGCTGTTTTTT
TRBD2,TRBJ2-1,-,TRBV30,CAWGTSSEQFF,TGTGCCTGGGGGACTAGCAGTGAGCAGTTCTTC
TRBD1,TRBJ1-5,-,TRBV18,CASSPRGDIKPQHF,TGTGCCAGCTCACCCAGGGGGGATATCAAGCCCCAGCATTTT
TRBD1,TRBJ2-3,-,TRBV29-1,CSVDRGSVTDTQYF,TGCAGCGTCGACAGGGGAAGTGTAACAGATACGCAGTATTTT
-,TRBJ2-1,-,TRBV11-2,CASSSLTGRYNEQFF,TGTGCCAGCAGCTCCCTCACGGGGAGATACAATGAGCAGTTCTTC
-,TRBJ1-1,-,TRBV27,CASSLQGTMNTEAFF,TGTGCCAGCAGTTTACAGGGAACCATGAACACTGAAGCTTTCTTT
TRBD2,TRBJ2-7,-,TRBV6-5,CASSQSGIIYEQYF,TGTGCCAGCAGTCAAAGCGGGATAATATACGAGCAGTACTTC
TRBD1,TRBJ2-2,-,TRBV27,CASSTRGRVNTGELFF,TGTGCCAGCAGTACCAGGGGGCGAGTGAACACCGGGGAGCTGTTTTTT
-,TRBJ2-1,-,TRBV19,CASTNTLNEQFF,TGTGCCAGTACTAATACGCTGAATGAGCAGTTCTTC
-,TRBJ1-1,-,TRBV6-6,CASSYPGGNTEAFF,TGTGCCAGCAGTTACCCCGGAGGGAACACTGAAGCTTTCTTT
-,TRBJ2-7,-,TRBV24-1,CATSDHSGAYEQYF,TGTGCCACCAGTGATCACTCAGGGGCCTACGAGCAGTACTTC
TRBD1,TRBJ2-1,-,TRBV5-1,CASSLAGQGNSEFF,TGCGCCAGCAGCTTAGCCGGACAGGGCAATTCCGAGTTCTTC
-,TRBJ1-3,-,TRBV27,CASSLTGQVSGNTIYF,TGTGCCAGCAGTCTCACGGGACAAGTCTCTGGAAACACCATATATTTT
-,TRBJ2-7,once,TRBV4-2,CASSQGDWLVEQYF,TGTGCCAGCAGCCAAGGGGACTGGTTGGTCGAGCAGTACTTC
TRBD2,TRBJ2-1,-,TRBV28,CASRLAGLSHDEQFF,TGTGCCAGCAGGTTAGCGGGACTTTCTCACGATGAGCAGTTCTTC
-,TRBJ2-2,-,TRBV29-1,CSVATHNTGELFF,TGCAGCGTTGCGACTCACAACACCGGGGAGCTGTTTTTT
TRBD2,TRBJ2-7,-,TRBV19,CASSIGGLASEQYF,TGTGCCAGTAGTATAGGAGGACTAGCGAGCGAGCAGTACTTC
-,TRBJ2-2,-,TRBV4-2,CASSSPGAGGELFF,TGTGCCAGCAGCTCGCCAGGGGCGGGCGGGGAGCTGTTTTTT
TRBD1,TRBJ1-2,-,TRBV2,CASSKSGTGLYGYTF,TGTGCCAGCAGTAAATCCGGGACAGGGCTCTATGGCTACACCTTC
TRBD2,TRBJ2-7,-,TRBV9,CASSPQGLTYEQYF,TGTGCCAGCAGCCCCCAGGGACTAACCTACGAGCAGTACTTC
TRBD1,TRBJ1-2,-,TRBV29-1,CSGLNDRGSYGYTF,TGCAGCGGCCTTAATGACAGGGGGAGCTATGGCTACACCTTC
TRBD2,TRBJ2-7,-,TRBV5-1,CASSLGPSGSYEQYF,TGCGCCAGCAGCTTGGGGCCTAGCGGATCCTACGAGCAGTACTTC
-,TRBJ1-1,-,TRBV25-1,CASILGAEAFF,TGTGCCAGCATTCTAGGGGCTGAAGCTTTCTTT
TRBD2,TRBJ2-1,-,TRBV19,CASTIGTNHYNEQFF,TGTGCCAGTACCATAGGGACTAACCATTACAATGAGCAGTTCTTC
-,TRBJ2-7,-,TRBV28,CASASTQRSSYEQYF,TGTGCCAGCGCCTCAACACAGAGAAGCTCCTACGAGCAGTACTTC
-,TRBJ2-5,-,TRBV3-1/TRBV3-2,CASSQRDSGETQYF,TGTGCCAGCAGCCAGCGGGACAGCGGGGAGACCCAGTACTTC
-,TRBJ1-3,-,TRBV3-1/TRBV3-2,CASSLLGGGGNTIYF,TGTGCCAGCAGCCTACTGGGAGGCGGTGGAAACACCATATATTTT
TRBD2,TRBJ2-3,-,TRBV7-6,CASSPRLAGGSDTQYF,TGTGCCAGCAGCCCCAGACTAGCGGGAGGTTCAGATACGCAGTATTTT
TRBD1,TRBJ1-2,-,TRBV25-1,CASSRRGQGAYGYTF,TGTGCCAGCAGTCGGCGAGGTCAGGGGGCATATGGCTACACCTTC
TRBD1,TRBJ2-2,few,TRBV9,CASSGDSTGELFF,TGTGCCAGCAGCGGGGACAGCACCGGGGAGCTGTTTTTT
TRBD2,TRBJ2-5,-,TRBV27,CASSNPGLGQETQYF,TGTGCCAGCAGTAATCCGGGACTAGGACAAGAGACCCAGTACTTC
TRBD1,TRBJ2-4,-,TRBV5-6,CASSLRGGENIQYF,TGTGCCAGCAGCTTGAGAGGGGGCGAAAACATTCAGTACTTC
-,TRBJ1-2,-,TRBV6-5,CASSSTSAGNYGYTF,TGTGCCAGCAGTTCCACCTCCGCAGGAAACTATGGCTACACCTTC
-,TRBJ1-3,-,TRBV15,CATSRDRQGTGNTIYF,TGTGCCACCAGCAGAGATCGGCAGGGCACGGGAAACACCATATATTTT
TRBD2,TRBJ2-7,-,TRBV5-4,CASSSASGSYEQYF,TGTGCCAGCAGTTCCGCTAGCGGGTCCTACGAGCAGTACTTC
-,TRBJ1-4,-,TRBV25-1,CASQRGRRVREKLFF,TGTGCCAGTCAGAGAGGAAGGAGGGTCCGTGAAAAACTGTTTTTT
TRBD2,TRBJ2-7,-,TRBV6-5,CASSYWAAGHEQYF,TGTGCCAGCAGTTATTGGGCAGCGGGACACGAGCAGTACTTC
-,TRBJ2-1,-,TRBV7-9,CASSLMGLIDNEQFF,TGTGCCAGCAGTCTTATGGGGCTGATCGACAATGAGCAGTTCTTC
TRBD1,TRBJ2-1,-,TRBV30,CACPRQGVKYNEQFF,TGTGCCTGTCCCCGCCAGGGGGTTAAGTACAATGAGCAGTTCTTC
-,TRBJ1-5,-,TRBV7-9,CASSRVPGDQPQHF,TGTGCCAGCAGCCGGGTGCCCGGGGATCAGCCCCAGCATTTT
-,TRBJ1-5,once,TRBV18,CASSPPGYQPQHF,TGTGCCAGCTCACCCCCAGGGTATCAGCCCCAGCATTTT
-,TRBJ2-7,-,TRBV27,CASSARGARYF,TGTGCCAGCAGTGCCAGAGGTGCGCGGTACTTC
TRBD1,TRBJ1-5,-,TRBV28,CASSAPRLGDRGNQPQHF,TGTGCCAGCAGTGCCCCTCGATTAGGGGACAGGGGCAATCAGCCCCAGCATTTT
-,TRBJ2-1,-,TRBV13,CASSLGPVSNEQFF,TGTGCCAGCAGCTTAGGCCCGGTTAGTAATGAGCAGTTCTTC
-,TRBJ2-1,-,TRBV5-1,CASSLDGAGLYNEQFF,TGCGCCAGCAGCTTGGATGGCGCGGGACTCTACAATGAGCAGTTCTTC
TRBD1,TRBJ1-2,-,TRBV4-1,CASSQDFTGQIYGYTF,TGCGCCAGCAGCCAAGATTTCACGGGACAGATCTATGGCTACACCTTC
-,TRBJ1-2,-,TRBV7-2,CASSSSLRAGYGYTF,TGTGCCAGCAGCTCAAGCTTGAGGGCGGGCTATGGCTACACCTTC
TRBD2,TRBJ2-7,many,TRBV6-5,CASSLTGTSGYEQYF,TGTGCCAGCAGTCTGACCGGGACTAGCGGCTACGAGCAGTACTTC
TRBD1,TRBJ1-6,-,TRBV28,CASSPGQENSPLHF,TGTGCCAGCAGTCCGGGACAGGAAAACTCACCCCTCCACTTT
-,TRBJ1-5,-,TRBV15,CATSSPGTPNQPQHF,TGTGCCACCAGCAGTCCCGGGACACCCAATCAGCCCCAGCATTTT
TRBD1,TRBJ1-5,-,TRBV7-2,CASSLGDRGSNQPQHF,TGTGCCAGCAGCTTAGGGGACAGGGGTAGCAATCAGCCCCAGCATTTT
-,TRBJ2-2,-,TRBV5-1,CASSFGGGSGATGELFF,TGCGCCAGCAGCTTCGGTGGTGGTAGCGGAGCCACCGGGGAGCTGTTTTTT
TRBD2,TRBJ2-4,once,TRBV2,CASSGGLAVSKNIQYF,TGTGCCAGCAGTGGGGGACTAGCGGTTTCCAAAAACATTCAGTACTTC
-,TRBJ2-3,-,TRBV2,CASSEGGSDTQYF,TGTGCCAGCAGTGAGGGGGGATCAGATACGCAGTATTTT
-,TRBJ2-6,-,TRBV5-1,CASSYSSGANVLTF,TGCGCCAGCAGCTACAGCTCTGGGGCCAACGTCCTGACTTTC
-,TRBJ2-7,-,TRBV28,CASSLRTGHQYF,TGTGCCAGCAGTTTACGCACGGGACACCAGTACTTC